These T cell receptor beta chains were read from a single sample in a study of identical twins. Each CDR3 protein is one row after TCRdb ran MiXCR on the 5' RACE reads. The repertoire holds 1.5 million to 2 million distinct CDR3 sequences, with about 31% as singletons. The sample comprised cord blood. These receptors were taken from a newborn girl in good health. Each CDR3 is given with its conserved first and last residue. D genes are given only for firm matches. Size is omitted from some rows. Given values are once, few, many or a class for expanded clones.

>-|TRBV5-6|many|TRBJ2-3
CASSLKGLSDTQYF
TGTGCCAGCAGCTTGAAGGGACTCTCAGATACGCAGTATTTT
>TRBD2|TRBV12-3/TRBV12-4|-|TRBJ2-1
CASSRGLPGYEQFF
TGTGCCAGCAGTCGGGGACTACCCGGTTACGAGCAGTTCTTC
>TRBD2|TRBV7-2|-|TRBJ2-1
CASSLGIGSGYLSYNERFF
TGTGCCAGCAGCTTAGGGATTGGTAGCGGGTACTTGTCCTACAATGAGCGGTTCTTC
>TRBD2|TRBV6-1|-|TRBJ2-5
CASSARLAGILQETQYF
TGTGCCAGCAGTGCCCGACTAGCGGGGATCCTCCAAGAGACCCAGTACTTC
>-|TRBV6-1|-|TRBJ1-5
CASTKVQGDNQPQHF
TGTGCCAGCACTAAGGTGCAGGGCGACAATCAGCCCCAGCATTTT
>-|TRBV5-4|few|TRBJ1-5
CASSSDSQNQPQHF
TGTGCCAGCAGCTCGGACAGTCAAAATCAGCCCCAGCATTTT
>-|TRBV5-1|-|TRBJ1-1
CASSLAWDRGEAFF
TGCGCCAGCAGCTTGGCCTGGGACCGGGGGGAAGCTTTCTTT
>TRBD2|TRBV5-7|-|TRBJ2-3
CASSLPGTSGSTDTQYF
TGTGCCAGCAGCTTGCCCGGGACTAGCGGGAGCACAGATACGCAGTATTTT
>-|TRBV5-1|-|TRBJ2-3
CASSLFLASPDTQYF
TGCGCCAGCAGCTTGTTCTTGGCTAGCCCAGATACGCAGTATTTT
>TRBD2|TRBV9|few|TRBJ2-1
CASSVVGTSEYNEQFF
TGTGCCAGCAGCGTAGTCGGGACTAGCGAATACAATGAGCAGTTCTTC
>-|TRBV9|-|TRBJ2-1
CASSVSTAGSYNEQFF
TGTGCCAGCAGCGTAAGTACAGCGGGCTCCTACAATGAGCAGTTCTTC
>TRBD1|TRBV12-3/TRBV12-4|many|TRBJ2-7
CASSPPDRAYEQYF
TGTGCCAGCAGTCCCCCTGACAGGGCCTACGAGCAGTACTTC
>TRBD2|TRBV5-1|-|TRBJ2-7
CASSYAGTSGSHEQYF
TGCGCCAGCAGCTATGCCGGGACTAGCGGGAGCCACGAGCAGTACTTC
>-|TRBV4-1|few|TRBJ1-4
CASSHRSLNEKLFF
TGCGCCAGCAGTCACAGGAGCCTCAATGAAAAACTGTTTTTT
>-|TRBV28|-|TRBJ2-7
CASSRRDSVLYEQYF
TGTGCCAGCAGCCGAAGGGACTCGGTGCTCTACGAGCAGTACTTC
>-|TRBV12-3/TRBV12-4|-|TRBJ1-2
CASSLGGYYYGYTF
TGTGCCAGCAGTTTGGGGGGCTACTACTATGGCTACACCTTC
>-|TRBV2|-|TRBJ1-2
CASSEEGYGYTF
TGTGCCAGCAGTGAAGAGGGGTATGGCTACACCTTC
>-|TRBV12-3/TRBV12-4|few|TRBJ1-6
CASSLVGYGSPLHF
TGTGCCAGCAGTTTAGTAGGGTACGGTTCACCCCTCCACTTT
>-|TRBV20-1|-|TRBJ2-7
CSARVRGGSYNEQYF
TGCAGTGCTCGAGTTCGGGGCGGCTCCTACAATGAGCAGTACTTC
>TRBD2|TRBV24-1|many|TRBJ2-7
CATSDFVAGVYEQYF
TGTGCCACCAGTGATTTTGTAGCGGGAGTCTACGAGCAGTACTTC
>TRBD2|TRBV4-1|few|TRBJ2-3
CASSRLAGVPTDTQYF
TGCGCCAGCAGCCGCCTAGCGGGAGTTCCCACAGATACGCAGTATTTT
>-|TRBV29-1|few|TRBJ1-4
CSVARSAGERKLFF
TGCAGCGTCGCCCGCTCGGCAGGGGAGCGAAAACTGTTTTTT
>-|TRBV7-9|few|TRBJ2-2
CASSTRESGELFF
TGTGCCAGCAGCACCCGAGAGTCCGGGGAGCTGTTTTTT
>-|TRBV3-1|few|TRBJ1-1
CASSPRRRAEAFF
TGTGCCAGCAGCCCACGGAGGAGAGCTGAAGCTTTCTTT
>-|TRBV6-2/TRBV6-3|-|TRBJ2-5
CASSPGGAAQETQYF
TGTGCCAGCAGCCCCGGGGGCGCAGCCCAAGAGACCCAGTACTTC
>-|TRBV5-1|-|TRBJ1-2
CASSLDIYFGTGPSYGYTF
TGCGCCAGCAGCTTGGACATATACTTTGGGACGGGGCCCTCCTATGGCTACACCTTC
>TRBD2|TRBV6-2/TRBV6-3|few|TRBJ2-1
CASITGLAEYNEQFF
TGTGCCAGCATAACGGGACTAGCGGAGTACAATGAGCAGTTCTTC
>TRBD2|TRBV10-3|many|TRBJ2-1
CAISDLAGVANNEQFF
TGTGCCATCAGTGACCTAGCGGGGGTGGCGAACAATGAGCAGTTCTTC
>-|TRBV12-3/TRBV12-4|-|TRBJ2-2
CASSFRRMNTGELFF
TGTGCCAGCAGTTTCAGACGGATGAACACCGGGGAGCTGTTTTTT
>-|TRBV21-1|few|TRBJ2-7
CASSKGRRRLAGGSYEQYF
TGTGCCAGCAGCAAAGGACGAAGGAGACTAGCGGGAGGGTCCTACGAGCAGTACTTC
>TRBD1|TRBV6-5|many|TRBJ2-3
CASSRTGASTDTQYF
TGTGCCAGCAGTAGGACAGGGGCCAGCACAGATACGCAGTATTTT
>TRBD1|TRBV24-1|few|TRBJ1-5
CATSDLTGGQPQHF
TGTGCCACCAGTGATTTGACAGGGGGTCAGCCCCAGCATTTT
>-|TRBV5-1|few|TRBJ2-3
CASSVADSTDTQYF
TGCGCCAGCAGCGTGGCGGACAGCACAGATACGCAGTATTTT
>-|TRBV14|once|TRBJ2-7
CASNRTSEQYF
TGTGCCAGCAACCGGACGTCCGAGCAGTACTTC
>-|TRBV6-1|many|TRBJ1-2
CASKDPKKTGYTF
TGTGCCAGCAAGGACCCCAAGAAGACTGGCTACACCTTC
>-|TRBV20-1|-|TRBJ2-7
CSAADQDRQPSYEQYF
TGCAGTGCTGCTGATCAAGACAGACAACCCTCCTACGAGCAGTACTTC
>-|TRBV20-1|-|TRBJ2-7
CSARARGPLEQYF
TGCAGTGCTAGAGCGCGGGGCCCCCTGGAGCAGTACTTC
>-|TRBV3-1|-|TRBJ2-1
CANSQVVGLADNEQFF
TGTGCCAACAGCCAAGTGGTGGGCCTTGCTGACAATGAGCAGTTCTTC
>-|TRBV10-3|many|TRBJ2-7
CAITYEQYF
TGTGCCATCACGTACGAGCAGTACTTC
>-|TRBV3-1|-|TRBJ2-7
CASSHSEGYERYF
TGTGCCAGCAGCCATTCAGAGGGTTACGAGCGGTACTTC
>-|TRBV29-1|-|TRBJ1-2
CSVYPGRHQHYTF
TGCAGCGTTTATCCAGGCCGCCACCAACACTACACCTTC
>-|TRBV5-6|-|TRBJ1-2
CASSLGAGEKGYTF
TGTGCCAGCAGCCTAGGGGCAGGGGAAAAGGGCTACACCTTC
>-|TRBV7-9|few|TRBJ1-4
CASSLALGAHEKLFF
TGTGCCAGCAGCTTAGCGTTGGGGGCCCATGAAAAACTGTTTTTT
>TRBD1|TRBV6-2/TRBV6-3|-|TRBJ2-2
CASSYFRQGGFTGELFF
TGTGCCAGCAGTTACTTTAGACAGGGCGGTTTCACCGGGGAGCTGTTTTTT
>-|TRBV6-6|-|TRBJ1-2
CASSYDFGAGYGYTF
TGTGCCAGCAGTTACGATTTCGGGGCAGGCTATGGCTACACCTTC
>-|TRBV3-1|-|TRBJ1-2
CASSQVGPPGYNYGYTF
TGTGCCAGCAGCCAAGTAGGCCCCCCCGGATATAACTATGGCTACACCTTC
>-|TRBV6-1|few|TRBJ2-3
CASSDVWGSRTDTQYF
TGTGCCAGCAGTGACGTGTGGGGGAGCAGGACAGATACGCAGTATTTT
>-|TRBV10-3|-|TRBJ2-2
CAISEVGGELFF
TGTGCCATCAGCGAGGTCGGCGGGGAGCTGTTTTTT
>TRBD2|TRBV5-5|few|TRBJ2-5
CASSLGLAEQETQYF
TGTGCCAGCAGCTTGGGACTAGCGGAACAAGAGACCCAGTACTTC
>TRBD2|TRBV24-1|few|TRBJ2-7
CATSDSTSGSSNEQYF
TGTGCCACCAGTGACTCGACTAGCGGGAGTTCGAATGAGCAGTACTTC
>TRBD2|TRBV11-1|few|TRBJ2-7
CASSARTSGGYEQYF
TGTGCCAGCAGCGCACGGACTAGCGGGGGTTACGAGCAGTACTTC
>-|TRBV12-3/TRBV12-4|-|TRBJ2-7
CASSPQRYEQYF
TGTGCCAGCAGTCCCCAGAGGTACGAGCAGTACTTC
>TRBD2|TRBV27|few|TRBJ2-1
CASSPTGGPPYNEQFF
TGTGCCAGCAGTCCGACGGGGGGGCCCCCCTACAATGAGCAGTTCTTC
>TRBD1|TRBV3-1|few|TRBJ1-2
CASSRTGTANYGYTF
TGTGCCAGCAGCCGTACCGGGACAGCTAACTATGGCTACACCTTC
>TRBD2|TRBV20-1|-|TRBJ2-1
CSAAGLAGVWSYNEQFF
TGCAGTGCTGCGGGACTAGCGGGAGTGTGGTCCTACAATGAGCAGTTCTTC